This passage covers 32 T cell receptor beta chains from one sample sequenced in a study of T cell responses to AZD1222 COVID-19 vaccine. Libraries were prepared by immunoSEQ multiplex PCR; TCRdb keeps only in-frame clonotypes and omits some of them. Altogether approximately 190,000 clones are present, approximately 90% being singletons, with the ten largest covering nearly 1%. Material: peripheral blood, obtained on day 0 of AZD1222 vaccination. Receptors were obtained from an adult in good health.

The V call is TRBV10-1, the J call TRBJ2-1; possibly TRBD1 for D (5 bases). CDR1 WNHNN and CDR2 SYGVQD come from the germline V gene (reference sequence). The germline V and J ends were trimmed by 3 bases and 7 bases, with 10 bases remaining between them. This CDR3 contains 13 residues. CDR3 nucleotide sequence: TGCGCCAGCAGTGAATTTGGGGCAAATGAGCAGTTCTTC. Protein sequence: CASSEFGANEQFF.

This clone has a single count. The chain is built from TRBV4-1 and TRBJ2-3; D possibly corresponds to TRBD1 (5 bases). The V gene lost 4 bases and the J gene lost 1 base, with 9 bases spanning the gap. CDR3 length equals 14 residues. Per germline, CDR1 MGHRA and CDR2 YSYEKL. CDR3 in DNA: TGCGCCAGCAGCCCGGACATGGGCACAGATACGCAGTATTTT. This encodes CASSPDMGTDTQYF.

A remark on this clone: An end of the junction does not agree with germline; a read error may underlie this. The J gene is TRBJ2-5, the V gene TRBV7-9; possible D gene TRBD1, 6 bases. The CDR3 sequence is 15 residues long. The germline gives CDR1 SEHNR, CDR2 FQNEAQ (reference sequence). CDR3 sequence: CASSLQRGSQGTQYF. CDR3 DNA sequence: TGTGCCAGCAGCCTCCAGAGGGGGAGCCAAGGGACCCAGTACTTC.

The chain has TRBV18 and TRBJ2-3, with 8 nucleotides matching TRBD2. Losses at the gene ends were 2 bases for V and 0 bases for J; bases not matched to a gene: 4. The CDR3 has 16 residues. Germline CDR1 and CDR2: KGHSH and LQKENI. Here the CDR3 DNA reads TGTGCCAGCTCACCAACAAGCGGGGGAAGCACAGATACGCAGTATTTT. The encoded protein is CASSPTSGGSTDTQYF. The full variable domain, with the rest looked up from reference TRBV18 and TRBJ2-3, is NAGVMQNPRHLVRRRGQEARLRCSPMKGHSHVYWYRQLPEEGLKFMVYLQKENIIDESGMPKERFSAEFPKEGPSILRIQQVVRGDSAAYFCASSPTSGGSTDTQYFGPGTRLTVL.

The chain links TRBV20-1 to TRBJ1-2; D gene uncertain. The V and J ends lost 3 bases and 5 bases respectively, with 13 bases between them. The CDR3 is 13 residues long. Per the germline V gene, CDR1 is DFQATT and CDR2 is SNEGSKA (reference sequence). The CDR3: CSASPTETYGYTF. CDR3 DNA: TGCAGTGCTAGTCCCACAGAAACGTATGGCTACACCTTC.

The chain links TRBV12-5 to TRBJ2-1; unclear D gene. Trimming pared 3 bases from V and 9 bases from J, leaving 6 bases between. Germline assignment: CDR1 LGHNT and CDR2 FRNRAP. The CDR3 covers 11 residues. CDR3 nucleotides: TGTGCTAGTGGTTTTGGTCGTGAGCAGTTCTTC. Amino acids: CASGFGREQFF. Combining the CDR3 with reference TRBV12-5 and TRBJ2-1 gives the whole variable domain DARVTQTPRHKVTEMGQEVTMRCQPILGHNTVFWYRQTMMQGLELLAYFRNRAPLDDSGMPKDRFSAEMPDATLATLKIQPSEPRDSAVYFCASGFGREQFFGPGTRLTVL.

V usage is TRBV18 and J usage is TRBJ2-1, with 10 bases that match TRBD1. Germline V lookup: CDR1 KGHSH, CDR2 LQKENI. This CDR3 is 15 amino acids long. V was clipped by 1 base and J by 4 bases; unmatched bases: 1. CDR3 sequence (DNA): TGTGCCAGCTCACCACGACAGGGGGCTTACAATGAGCAGTTCTTC. It yields the protein CASSPRQGAYNEQFF.

V gene TRBV2 combines with J gene TRBJ2-5; no firm D call. The CDR3 contains 12 residues. The V end lost 7 bases, the J end lost 0 bases, and 6 bases lay between the germline ends. Germline V gene lookup returns CDR1 SNHLY and CDR2 FYNNEI. CDR3 sequence: CASNEYQETQYF. DNA of the CDR3: TGTGCCAGCAACGAGTACCAAGAGACCCAGTACTTC.

This chain uses TRBV5-1 with TRBJ2-2, with D hard to call. Trimming removed 3 bases at V and 3 bases at J, with 12 bases between. The CDR3 contains 15 residues. CDR1 and CDR2 from the germline V gene are SGHRS and YFSETQ. DNA for the CDR3: TGCGCCAGCAGCTCTTTCGGGCCGCACACCGGGGAGCTGTTTTTT. This encodes CASSSFGPHTGELFF. Complete variable domain (other parts from reference TRBV5-1 and TRBJ2-2): KAGVTQTPRYLIKTRGQQVTLSCSPISGHRSVSWYQQTPGQGLQFLFEYFSETQRNKGNFPGRFSGRQFSNSRSEMNVSTLELGDSALYLCASSSFGPHTGELFFGEGSRLTVL.

V usage is TRBV15 and J usage is TRBJ2-2; D is undetermined. The V gene lost 2 bases and the J gene lost 4 bases, with 8 bases spanning the gap. Per the germline V gene, CDR1 is LNHNV and CDR2 is YYDKDF (reference sequence). CDR3 length: 14 amino acids. CDR3 in amino acids: CATSRWDGTGELFF. The CDR3 DNA sequence: TGTGCCACCAGCAGATGGGATGGCACCGGGGAGCTGTTTTTT.

The V gene is TRBV19, the J gene TRBJ1-6; weak D call: TRBD1 (5 bases). V was trimmed by 7 bases and J by 10 bases, leaving 26 bases between them. Germline V gene lookup returns CDR1 LNHDA and CDR2 SQIVND (reference sequence). The CDR3 is 17 residues long. CDR3 coding DNA: TGTGCCAGTACCCCCACGCCCCTCAGGGAGGGGCGGTCACCCCTCCACTTT. It specifies CASTPTPLREGRSPLHF.

The chain uses TRBV27 and TRBJ2-5; 8 nucleotides line up with TRBD2. The V gene end was trimmed by 7 bases and the J gene end by 7 bases; junction bases not matched to a gene: 14. The CDR3 is 15 residues long. Germline-derived CDR1 and CDR2 are MNHEY and SMNVEV (reference sequence). CDR3 sequence reads: CASTAHRSGIATQYF. The CDR3, as DNA: TGTGCCAGCACCGCCCATCGTAGCGGGATCGCGACCCAGTACTTC.

J is TRBJ1-5 and V is TRBV24-1; a possible D gene is TRBD1 (6 bases). Trimming took 4 bases from V and 0 from J, leaving 21 bases between them. Germline lookup yields CDR1 KGHDR and CDR2 SFDVKD. This CDR3 comprises 19 residues. The CDR3 coding sequence is TGTGCCACCAGTGACCCGAGGACAGACCCGGGCAATAGCAATCAGCCCCAGCATTTT. Translation gives CATSDPRTDPGNSNQPQHF.

Only a few counts were recorded for this clone. V usage is TRBV29-1 and J usage is TRBJ1-2; D not certain. Germline V gene data show CDR1 as SQVTM and CDR2 as ANQGSEA. The CDR3 has 10 residues. V lost 3 bases, J lost 6 bases, and 5 bases lay in between. The CDR3 loop is CSVDSDGYTF. CDR3 DNA sequence: TGCAGCGTTGACTCAGATGGCTACACCTTC.

The chain uses TRBV15 and TRBJ1-2; D remains unclear. Germline V gene sequence: CDR1 LNHNV, CDR2 YYDKDF (reference sequence). V lost 0 bases to trimming and J lost 4 bases, with 12 bases between them. The CDR3 is made up of 15 amino acids. In DNA, the CDR3 is TGTGCCACCAGCAGAGATAGGGCAGACTTCTATGGCTACACCTTC. Translated, it gives CATSRDRADFYGYTF.

On this clone: The junction departs from the called germline gene at one end, perhaps through a read error. The chain is built from TRBV19 and TRBJ1-2; TRBD1 is a possible D gene (5 bases). This CDR3 has 12 residues. CDR1 is LNHDA, CDR2 SQIVND, per germline (reference sequence). CDR3 sequence (DNA): TGTGCCTGTAGTGGGGCCTACTATGGCTACACCTTC. Translation: CACSGAYYGYTF. The full variable domain, rest sourced from reference TRBV19 and TRBJ1-2, is DGGITQSPKYLFRKEGQNVTLSCEQNLNHDAMYWYRQDPGQGLRLIYYSQIVNDFQKGDIAEGYSVSREKKESFPLTVTSAQKNPTAFYLCACSGAYYGYTFGSGTRLTVV.

The chain recombines TRBV13 with TRBJ1-2; no reliable D call. CDR3 length: 14 residues. Trimming removed 5 bases from V and 14 bases from J, with 24 bases in between. CDR1 is PRHDT, CDR2 FYEKMQ, per germline (reference sequence). The CDR3 sequence: CASSARSLSGDGTF. The DNA for the CDR3 is TGTGCCAGCAGCGCCAGGTCGCTCTCCGGGGATGGTACCTTC.

V usage is TRBV27 and J usage is TRBJ2-5; 8 nucleotides line up with TRBD2. Trimming at V came to 3 bases and at J to 1 base, leaving 4 bases not matched to a gene. The CDR3 spans 15 residues. Looked up from germline, CDR1 is MNHEY and CDR2 is SMNVEV (reference sequence). For the CDR3, the DNA is TGTGCCAGCAGTTTCTGGCTAGCGGGCCAAGAGACCCAGTACTTC. Translation gives CASSFWLAGQETQYF.

This clone was seen only once. The rearrangement joins TRBV5-5 to TRBJ1-1, with TRBD1 matching 7 bases. The J segment lost 1 base and the V segment lost 3 bases, leaving 6 bases of the junction unmatched. The length of the CDR3 is 15 residues. The germline gives CDR1 SGHKS, CDR2 YYEKEE (reference sequence). CDR3 protein: CASSSTRTGNTEAFF. The CDR3 nucleotides are TGTGCCAGCAGCTCAACTAGGACAGGGAACACTGAAGCTTTCTTT.

This clone was observed at least ten times. The V and J genes are TRBV7-6 and TRBJ1-1, with TRBD1 as a possible D gene (6 bases). The germline V gene has CDR1 SGHVS and CDR2 FNYEAQ. This CDR3 is 14 amino acids long. V lost 6 bases to trimming and J lost 1 base, with 12 bases between them. The CDR3 region has the DNA TGTGCCAGCAGTAAGACAGGCCCGAACACTGAAGCTTTCTTT. This codes for CASSKTGPNTEAFF.

Concerning this clone itself: The same CDR3 is also encoded by other DNA sequences in this sample. The chain links TRBV7-2 to TRBJ1-5; D unresolved. The length of the CDR3 is 13 residues. Germline CDR1 reads SGHTA; CDR2 reads FQGNSA. Trimming took off 5 bases at V and 2 bases at J, with 7 bases between the two ends. CDR3 sequence (DNA): TGTGCCAGCAGCATAAGAGGCAATCAGCCCCAGCATTTT. It translates to CASSIRGNQPQHF. Supplemented by reference TRBV7-2 and TRBJ1-5, the full variable domain reads GAGVSQSPSNKVTEKGKDVELRCDPISGHTALYWYRQSLGQGLEFLIYFQGNSAPDKSGLPSDRFSAERTGGSVSTLTIQRTQQEDSAVYLCASSIRGNQPQHFGDGTRLSIL.

The chain carries TRBV7-2 and TRBJ2-3, with 8 positions matching TRBD1. This CDR3 spans 18 amino acids. Germline assignment: CDR1 SGHTA and CDR2 FQGNSA. J gave up 0 bases and V 2 bases, and 10 bases lay outside the gene matches. The CDR3, as DNA: TGTGCCAGCAGCTTACTGGCAGGGGGCGCGGGGAGCACAGATACGCAGTATTTT. Protein sequence: CASSLLAGGAGSTDTQYF.

This sequence joins TRBV27 and TRBJ2-5, with D tentatively TRBD2 (5 bases). V shed 0 bases and J shed 3 bases, with 14 bases lying between them. The germline V gene has CDR1 MNHEY and CDR2 SMNVEV (reference sequence). This CDR3 has 16 residues. The CDR3 reads CASSLSRPSGKETQYF. The CDR3 DNA is TGTGCCAGCAGTTTATCCCGACCCTCCGGGAAAGAGACCCAGTACTTC.

The V and J genes are TRBV27 and TRBJ2-7, with D maybe TRBD1 (6 bases). This CDR3 is 13 amino acids long. Trimming took off 6 bases at V and 3 bases at J, with 12 bases between the two ends. Germline V gene sequence: CDR1 MNHEY, CDR2 SMNVEV (reference sequence). The CDR3 DNA reads as TGTGCCAGCAGCACACGAGGGGGCTACGAGCAGTACTTC. Protein sequence: CASSTRGGYEQYF.

The rearrangement uses TRBV6-5 and TRBJ2-3, with D perhaps TRBD1 or TRBD2 (5 bases each). V was pared by 6 bases and J by 0 bases, with 7 bases between. The CDR3 has 13 amino acids. Looked up from germline, CDR1 is MNHEY and CDR2 is SVGAGI. This CDR3 reads CASRWGSTDTQYF. The CDR3 DNA is TGTGCCAGCAGGTGGGGGAGCACAGATACGCAGTATTTT.

This clone has more than one count but fewer than ten. This chain uses TRBV24-1 with TRBJ1-5; TRBD1 agrees at 10 bases. Germline loops: CDR1 KGHDR, CDR2 SFDVKD. The CDR3 consists of 15 residues. With V trimmed by 5 bases and J by 7 bases, 7 bases remained unmatched. CDR3 nucleotide sequence: TGTGCCACCAGTGGCACGGACAGGGGGTTCCAGCCCCAGCATTTT. Its protein is CATSGTDRGFQPQHF.

The chain links TRBV7-9 to TRBJ1-1, with a possible D match to TRBD1 (5 bases). The V and J ends lost 4 bases and 5 bases respectively, with 8 bases between them. Germline V gene data show CDR1 as SEHNR and CDR2 as FQNEAQ (reference sequence). This CDR3 is built from 12 residues. In DNA form, the CDR3 reads TGTGCCAGCAGCTCAGGGTCTACTGAAGCTTTCTTT. Translating it yields CASSSGSTEAFF. The variable domain in full, completed from reference TRBV7-9 and TRBJ1-1, reads DTGVSQNPRHKITKRGQNVTFRCDPISEHNRLYWYRQTLGQGPEFLTYFQNEAQLEKSRLLSDRFSAERPKGSFSTLEIQRTEQGDSAMYLCASSSGSTEAFFGQGTRLTVV.

The rearrangement uses TRBV19 and TRBJ2-1; no clear D. The CDR3 loop spans 13 amino acids. V lost 5 bases and J 4 bases, leaving 9 bases between the germline ends. The germline V gene has CDR1 LNHDA and CDR2 SQIVND (reference sequence). The CDR3 region has the DNA TGTGCCAGTAGTTTAACAGCATACAATGAGCAGTTCTTC. Translated: CASSLTAYNEQFF.

This clone was counted a single time. The chain employs TRBV7-2 and TRBJ1-1, with D unresolved. The CDR3 is 14 amino acids. CDR1 is SGHTA, CDR2 FQGNSA, per germline. Trimming removed 3 bases from V and 6 bases from J, with 14 bases in between. The CDR3 DNA sequence: TGTGCCAGCAGCTTGATGGGTTCGGTTCCTGAAGCTTTCTTT. It encodes CASSLMGSVPEAFF. Using reference TRBV7-2 and TRBJ1-1 for the parts outside the CDR3, the full variable domain is GAGVSQSPSNKVTEKGKDVELRCDPISGHTALYWYRQSLGQGLEFLIYFQGNSAPDKSGLPSDRFSAERTGGSVSTLTIQRTQQEDSAVYLCASSLMGSVPEAFFGQGTRLTVV.

This chain uses TRBV21-1 with TRBJ2-4. TRBV21-1 is a listed pseudogene. The CDR3 is made up of 17 amino acids. CDR3 nucleotides: TGTGCCAGCCCAGACCCCGAGTGGGGAACGAAGGAAAACATTCAGTACTTC. It translates to CASPDPEWGTKENIQYF.

The rearrangement uses TRBV27 and TRBJ2-7; D may be TRBD2 (6 bases). Germline V gives CDR1 MNHEY, CDR2 SMNVEV (reference sequence). V lost 2 bases to trimming and J lost 6 bases, with 11 bases between them. The CDR3 is 13 amino acids. The CDR3 DNA follows: TGTGCCAGCAGTTTAATAGCGGAGGCCGAGCAGTACTTC. Protein: CASSLIAEAEQYF.

This chain uses TRBV2 with TRBJ2-7, with 9 positions matching TRBD1. CDR3 length equals 18 residues. Germline assignment: CDR1 SNHLY and CDR2 FYNNEI. Unmatched junction bases numbered 12, after V lost 1 base and J lost 2 bases. For the CDR3, the DNA is TGTGCCAGCAGTGAAGTTCCCCCCCAGGACAGGGGAACCTACGAGCAGTACTTC. This gives the protein CASSEVPPQDRGTYEQYF.